The present TCR beta chain was sequenced within a study of neoadjuvant anti-PD-1 for oral cavity cancer. General study points: Expansion of preexisting intratumoral clones was suggested to aid response.

TCRdb keeps only in-frame clones here, not all; method: immunoSEQ multiplex PCR. The repertoire holds 20,000 to 25,000 clones, 20% to 30% seen once, with 15% to 20% in the top ten. The time point is: after neoadjuvant nivolumab, at surgical resection. Patients had newly diagnosed, untreated stage II-IVA oral cavity squamous cell carcinoma. There are a few counts of this clone. Its antigen remains unknown. Germline loops: CDR1 SGDLS, CDR2 YYNGEE. The CDR3 sequence is 15 residues long. V lost 3 bases to trimming and J lost 7 bases, with 16 bases between them. The chain employs TRBV9 and TRBJ1-4; tentatively, D is TRBD1 (6 bases). This TCR derives from a person between 40 and 85 years old with oral cavity squamous cell carcinoma. Material: tumor tissue, obtained after nivolumab (anti-PD-1) treatment. CDR3 sequence reads: CASSATSGEGEKLFF. In DNA form, the CDR3 reads TGTGCCAGCAGCGCGACATCAGGGGAAGGTGAAAAACTGTTTTTT.